This T cell receptor (beta chain) came from a study of T cells after yellow fever vaccination. TCRdb independently ran MiXCR on the 5' RACE reads; one entry per CDR3 protein. This table holds around 530,000 distinct CDR3 sequences, approximately 16% found once. This clonotype was counted ten times or more. Germline V gene data show CDR1 as SEHNR and CDR2 as FQNEAQ (reference sequence). Trimming took 1 base from V and 5 from J, leaving 5 bases between them. The CDR3 has 12 amino acids. This TCR was recovered from a man aged 18 to 30 who received the YFV17D yellow fever vaccine. The input for sequencing was PBMCs, taken 5 to 6 days after the first yellow fever vaccination. The J gene is TRBJ1-2, the V gene TRBV7-9, with D unresolved. CDR3 amino acids: CASSLDDYGYTF. In DNA, the CDR3 is TGTGCCAGCAGCTTAGACGATTATGGCTACACCTTC.